What follows are 29 T cell receptor beta chains derived from one specimen sequenced in a study of early T cells in non-severe SARS-CoV-2 infection. In TCRdb, the 5' RACE reads were re-called with MiXCR into one record per CDR3 protein. The data contain around 80,000 distinct CDR3 sequences, roughly 13% of them singletons. Sample: whole blood. These receptors all come from an adult who was a healthcare worker with PCR-confirmed SARS-CoV-2 infection or an uninfected control (not recorded which).

The chain joins TRBV30 to TRBJ1-6; no firm D call. V lost 4 bases to trimming and J lost 3 bases, with 13 bases between them. The CDR3 runs to 15 residues. The germline CDR1 and CDR2 sequences are GTSNPN and SVGIG (reference sequence). The CDR3 protein is CAWNSWRDYNSPLHF. For the CDR3, the DNA is TGTGCCTGGAATTCTTGGAGGGACTATAATTCACCCCTCCACTTT.

This chain uses TRBV7-6 with TRBJ2-3, with TRBD2 matching over 8 bases. CDR1 is SGHVS, CDR2 FNYEAQ, per germline. The CDR3 contains 16 residues. V lost 1 base and J lost 7; bases outside the gene matches: 10. In DNA, the CDR3 is TGTGCCAGCAGCTTAGTCGTCGGGGGGGCCAGGTATACGCAGTATTTT. Amino acids: CASSLVVGGARYTQYF.

This clonotype occurred a few times. This chain joins TRBV4-2 and TRBJ1-1; D is perhaps TRBD1 (5 bases). The V end was cut by 2 bases, the J end by 3 bases, with 13 bases between. This CDR3 spans 15 amino acids. From germline, CDR1 is LGHNA and CDR2 YNFKEQ. CDR3 bases: TGTGCCAGCAGCCAACGGCCAGGGTTAGACACTGAAGCTTTCTTT. As protein: CASSQRPGLDTEAFF.

This clonotype was counted ten times or more. The chain has TRBV11-2 and TRBJ2-7; D remains unclear. The germline CDR1 and CDR2 sequences are SGHAT and FQNNGV. This CDR3 region has 13 residues. With 0 bases removed from V and 6 bases from J, the gap between germline ends came to 9 bases. DNA of the CDR3: TGTGCCAGCAGCTTAGATGCCCCCACCGAGCAGTACTTC. Protein product: CASSLDAPTEQYF.

This chain connects TRBV7-2 to TRBJ2-7, with TRBD2 identical over 15 bases. This CDR3 region has 16 residues. Germline CDR1 SGHTA, CDR2 FQGNSA. Trimming removed 5 bases from V and 7 bases from J; junction bases left unmatched: 9. CDR3 loop: CASSPWTSGGAREQYF. The CDR3 bases are TGTGCCAGCAGCCCTTGGACTAGCGGGGGGGCTCGAGAGCAGTACTTC.

Ten or more counts support this clonotype. The rearrangement joins TRBV7-9 to TRBJ1-1, with 10 bases matching TRBD1. From germline, CDR1 is SEHNR and CDR2 FQNEAQ (reference sequence). The CDR3 consists of 16 residues. V shed 4 bases, J shed 6 bases, and the junction held 11 bases outside the gene matches. The CDR3 protein is CASSSDPGQGRSEAFF. In DNA, the CDR3 is TGTGCCAGCAGCTCAGATCCGGGACAGGGGCGTTCTGAAGCTTTCTTT.

This clonotype occurred many times. The chain has TRBV6-2 or TRBV6-3 and TRBJ2-1; 7 bases line up with TRBD1. CDR3 size: 13 residues. The V and J ends lost 5 bases and 4 bases, in that order; junction bases with no gene match: 2. Looked up from germline, CDR1 is MNHEY and CDR2 is SVGEGT. CDR3 loop: CASSQQGYNEQFF. For the CDR3, the DNA is TGTGCCAGCAGTCAACAGGGGTACAATGAGCAGTTCTTC.

In this sample, this clonotype turned up a few times. The rearrangement links TRBV7-2 to TRBJ2-6, with D unresolved. V was clipped by 0 bases and J by 0 bases, with 9 bases between them. The CDR3 extends over 17 amino acids. Germline CDR1 reads SGHTA; CDR2 reads FQGNSA. CDR3 DNA sequence: TGTGCCAGCAGCTTAGCGGCAGGACCCTCTGGGGCCAACGTCCTGACTTTC. Amino acid sequence: CASSLAAGPSGANVLTF.

This clonotype was counted ten times or more. This rearrangement joins TRBV12-3 or TRBV12-4 to TRBJ2-7; no definite D call. The CDR3 sequence is 14 residues long. Trimming took 6 bases from V and 2 from J, leaving 14 bases between them. CDR3: CASSLVRSPYEQYF. CDR3 bases: TGTGCCAGCAGCCTGGTACGGAGCCCCTACGAGCAGTACTTC.

The chain joins TRBV29-1 to TRBJ2-5, with D maybe TRBD1 (6 bases). Germline assignment: CDR1 SQVTM and CDR2 ANQGSEA. V lost 7 bases and J lost 4, with 7 bases in between. The CDR3 runs to 10 residues. CDR3 in amino acids: CSGGLETQYF. The CDR3 DNA follows: TGCAGCGGGGGGCTAGAGACCCAGTACTTC.

This clonotype was seen repeatedly, ten times or more. The chain carries TRBV12-3 or TRBV12-4 and TRBJ2-1, with D unresolved. Trimming pared 5 bases from V and 1 base from J, leaving 12 bases between. CDR3 length: 15 residues. CDR3 nucleotide sequence: TGTGCCAGCAGTCCCCTGACTCATTCCTACAATGAGCAGTTCTTC. This sequence encodes CASSPLTHSYNEQFF.

J is TRBJ1-1 and V is TRBV20-1; 7 positions agree with TRBD1. Per germline, CDR1 DFQATT and CDR2 SNEGSKA (reference sequence). The CDR3 spans 13 residues. Trimming at V came to 5 bases and at J to 3 bases, leaving 6 bases not matched to a gene. The CDR3 loop reads CSAGETGDTEAFF. CDR3 DNA: TGCAGTGCTGGCGAAACAGGGGACACTGAAGCTTTCTTT.

There are a few counts of this clonotype. For the CDR3, the DNA is TGTGCCAGCTCACCGCGGGACAGAATTATGAACACTGAAGCTTTCTTT. This gives the protein CASSPRDRIMNTEAFF. The V call is TRBV18, the J call TRBJ1-1; 7 bases are shared with TRBD1. The length of the CDR3 is 16 residues. V lost 3 bases, J lost 0 bases, and 7 bases stayed unmatched. The germline gives CDR1 KGHSH, CDR2 LQKENI.

The chain combines TRBV5-1 with TRBJ2-5; the D is unclear. Germline CDR1 is SGHRS and CDR2 is YFSETQ. There are 14 residues in the CDR3. Trimming left V 0 bases short and J 2 bases short, with 8 bases between. The CDR3, as DNA: TGCGCCAGCAGCTTGGCGCCAGCTCAAGAGACCCAGTACTTC. This translates into CASSLAPAQETQYF.

At least ten counts were recorded for this clonotype. V gene TRBV5-8 combines with J gene TRBJ1-1; tentatively, D is TRBD1 (5 bases). From germline, CDR1 is SGHTS and CDR2 YDEGEE. This CDR3 contains 14 residues. V shed 5 bases and J shed 2 bases, with 13 bases lying between them. The CDR3 loop reads CASRRRTGNTEAFF. CDR3 coding DNA: TGTGCCAGCAGACGTAGAACAGGAAACACTGAAGCTTTCTTT. The full variable domain, completed using reference TRBV5-8 and TRBJ1-1, is EAGVTQSPTHLIKTRGQQATLRCSPISGHTSVYWYQQALGLGLQFLLWYDEGEERNRGNFPPRFSGRQFPNYSSELNVNALELEDSALYLCASRRRTGNTEAFFGQGTRLTVV.

The table lists this clonotype with many counts. The chain links TRBV20-1 to TRBJ2-7; 10 nucleotides agree with TRBD1. Germline assignment: CDR1 DFQATT and CDR2 SNEGSKA (reference sequence). This CDR3 is built from 16 residues. J was trimmed by 0 bases and V by 3 bases; bases with no gene match: 8. The CDR3 bases are TGCAGTGCTAGCGGGGGGAGACAGGGGGCCTCCTACGAGCAGTACTTC. As protein: CSASGGRQGASYEQYF.

This chain connects TRBV29-1 to TRBJ1-2; 7 bases are a match to TRBD1. The CDR3 is made up of 14 amino acids. Germline assignment: CDR1 SQVTM and CDR2 ANQGSEA. The V gene end was trimmed by 6 bases and the J gene end by 2 bases; junction bases not matched to a gene: 9. This CDR3 is CSVTRDSQNYGYTF. The DNA for the CDR3 is TGCAGCGTAACCCGGGACAGTCAAAACTATGGCTACACCTTC.

This clonotype has ten or more counts. The gene calls are TRBV11-2 and TRBJ2-1; TRBD2 aligns across 7 bases. The CDR3 has 15 amino acids. With 7 bases clipped from V and 0 bases from J, the junction kept 6 bases outside the gene matches. Germline V gene sequence: CDR1 SGHAT, CDR2 FQNNGV. The CDR3 protein is CASNSGGTSYNEQFF. For the CDR3, the DNA is TGTGCCAGCAACTCCGGGGGGACCTCCTACAATGAGCAGTTCTTC.

This clonotype was recorded many times. The gene calls are TRBV20-1 and TRBJ1-3; TRBD1 matches 8 bases. Trimming cost V 6 bases and J 0 bases; bases outside gene matches: 4. The germline V gene has CDR1 DFQATT and CDR2 SNEGSKA (reference sequence). This CDR3 comprises 14 residues. The CDR3 DNA reads TGCAGTGCAGATACAGGGGGCTCTGGAAACACCATATATTTT. As protein: CSADTGGSGNTIYF.

The chain uses TRBV12-3 or TRBV12-4 and TRBJ2-3; 12 bases agree with TRBD2. This CDR3 spans 19 amino acids. V shed 7 bases and J 5 bases; nucleotides not matched to a gene: 19. For the CDR3, the DNA is TGTGCCAGCACCAGTGCCGACGCTAGCGGGGGGGAGCAGATAGATACGCAGTATTTT. The encoded protein is CASTSADASGGEQIDTQYF.

In this sample, this clonotype turned up many times. The chain combines TRBV29-1 with TRBJ2-3; D remains ambiguous. Germline loops: CDR1 SQVTM, CDR2 ANQGSEA. Trimming took 2 bases from V and 3 from J, leaving 12 bases between them. This CDR3 comprises 14 residues. The CDR3 region is CSVESPVRTDTQYF. As DNA, the CDR3 is TGCAGCGTTGAAAGCCCCGTAAGGACAGATACGCAGTATTTT.

This clonotype was found a few times. This rearrangement joins TRBV15 to TRBJ2-5; no clear D gene. Trimming cost V 0 bases and J 6 bases, with 2 bases left between them. CDR3 length equals 11 residues. The V gene's germline CDR1 is LNHNV and CDR2 YYDKDF (reference sequence). This CDR3 is CATSRDQTQYF. The CDR3 nucleotides are TGTGCCACCAGCAGAGACCAGACCCAGTACTTC.

The sample holds many counts of this clonotype. The rearrangement uses TRBV12-3 or TRBV12-4 and TRBJ2-7, with TRBD1 matching 8 bases. The CDR3 runs to 14 residues. The V gene end was trimmed by 5 bases and the J gene end by 6 bases; junction bases not matched to a gene: 9. CDR3: CASSLSGTGGEQYF. The CDR3 DNA follows: TGTGCCAGCAGTCTCTCTGGGACAGGCGGCGAGCAGTACTTC.

The V call is TRBV6-2 or TRBV6-3, the J call TRBJ2-7; 8 nucleotides match TRBD2. CDR1 is MNHEY and CDR2 is SVGEGT in the germline V gene. Losses at the gene ends were 6 bases for V and 0 bases for J; bases not matched to a gene: 4. The CDR3 has 14 amino acids. CDR3 loop: CASRPGLVSYEQYF. CDR3 DNA: TGTGCCAGCAGGCCGGGACTAGTCTCCTACGAGCAGTACTTC.

The chain links TRBV30 to TRBJ2-7, with a possible D match to TRBD1 (5 bases). This CDR3 contains 14 residues. V was clipped by 2 bases and J by 2 bases, with 13 bases between them. The V gene's germline CDR1 is GTSNPN and CDR2 SVGIG (reference sequence). Here the CDR3 reads CAWSMRTPTYEQYF. The DNA of the CDR3 is TGTGCCTGGAGTATGCGGACACCGACCTACGAGCAGTACTTC. Supplemented by reference TRBV30 and TRBJ2-7, the full variable domain reads SQTIHQWPATLVQPVGSPLSLECTVEGTSNPNLYWYRQAAGRGLQLLFYSVGIGQISSEVPQNLSASRPQDRQFILSSKKLLLSDSGFYLCAWSMRTPTYEQYFGPGTRLTVT.

This chain connects TRBV29-1 to TRBJ2-1; weak D call: TRBD1 (6 bases). Germline V gene lookup returns CDR1 SQVTM and CDR2 ANQGSEA. V was cut by 4 bases and J by 1 base, with 14 bases left in between. This CDR3 has 15 residues. CDR3 coding DNA: TGCAGCGTTGTGGAGACAGGAGATTCCTACAATGAGCAGTTCTTC. This codes for CSVVETGDSYNEQFF.

Only a few counts were recorded for this clonotype. The V call is TRBV7-2, the J call TRBJ1-2; D may be TRBD1 (5 bases). CDR1 SGHTA and CDR2 FQGNSA come from the germline V gene. The CDR3 contains 13 residues. Trimming took 2 bases from V and 6 from J, leaving 10 bases between them. CDR3 residues: CASSLRDLDGYTF. The CDR3 region has the DNA TGTGCCAGCAGCTTAAGGGACTTGGATGGCTACACCTTC.

At least ten counts were recorded for this clonotype. V gene TRBV10-3 combines with J gene TRBJ2-5, with 11 nucleotides matching TRBD2. In germline, CDR1 is ENHRY, CDR2 SYGVKD. The CDR3 has 16 amino acids. Trimming took 0 bases from V and 1 from J; bases not matched to a gene: 1. The chain's CDR3 is CAISESLAGGQETQYF. CDR3 in DNA: TGTGCCATCAGTGAGTCCCTAGCGGGGGGCCAAGAGACCCAGTACTTC.

This clonotype came up many times. CDR3: CSVSASTSTDTQYF. CDR3 nucleotide sequence: TGCAGCGTTTCTGCGTCTACCAGCACAGATACGCAGTATTTT. This chain connects TRBV29-1 to TRBJ2-3, with no clear D. The CDR3 spans 14 residues. CDR1 and CDR2 (germline): SQVTM, ANQGSEA. With 5 bases removed from V and 0 bases from J, the gap between germline ends came to 12 bases.